The 9 T cell receptor beta chains below come from one sample, sequenced in a study of blood T cells in healthy people across ages. A second 7 to 11 cycle PCR used barcoded and J-beta primers. MiXCR was run by TCRdb on the 5' RACE reads, yielding one entry per CDR3 protein. Here the sample spans some 700,000 distinct CDR3 sequences, approximately 21% being singletons. Sequencing was performed on blood. The source of these receptors is a man between 65 and 85 years old in good health.

This clonotype was recorded once. The rearrangement joins TRBV7-8 to TRBJ1-1; 7 bases fit TRBD1. Losses at the gene ends were 7 bases for V and 8 bases for J; bases not matched to a gene: 10. From germline, CDR1 is SGHVS and CDR2 FQNEAQ. This CDR3 region has 13 residues. CDR3 amino acids: CASNPTGPAEAFF. The CDR3 nucleotides read TGTGCCAGCAACCCGACAGGGCCCGCGGAAGCTTTCTTT.

This chain uses TRBV30 with TRBJ1-4, with D maybe TRBD1 (6 bases). This CDR3 is built from 13 residues. V lost 3 bases, J lost 8 bases, and 13 bases lay in between. Germline CDR1 and CDR2: GTSNPN and SVGIG (reference sequence). The CDR3 DNA sequence: TGTGCCTGGAGGGGGGCAGGGGCCGAAAAACTGTTTTTT. It encodes CAWRGAGAEKLFF.

The chain couples TRBV9 to TRBJ2-3; D call uncertain. Germline V gene lookup returns CDR1 SGDLS and CDR2 YYNGEE. The CDR3 is 12 residues long. V gave up 0 bases and J gave up 8 bases, with 7 bases separating them. CDR3 nucleotide sequence: TGTGCCAGCAGCGTAGTGACTGGTACGCAGTATTTT. It translates to CASSVVTGTQYF.

This clonotype occurred a few times. J is TRBJ1-2 and V is TRBV11-2; maybe TRBD1 (6 bases). The CDR3 loop spans 13 amino acids. The germline gives CDR1 SGHAT, CDR2 FQNNGV. V shed 10 bases and J shed 4 bases, with 16 bases lying between them. The CDR3 here is CAIPRGASYGYTF. DNA of the CDR3: TGTGCCATCCCCCGGGGGGCAAGCTATGGCTACACCTTC.

This rearrangement joins TRBV3-1 to TRBJ2-1, with D possibly TRBD1 on 5 matching bases. The closer fit of TRBJ2-7 to the DNA end suggests the J call may be wrong. This CDR3 is 14 amino acids long. The germline CDR1 and CDR2 sequences are LGHDT and YNNKEL (reference sequence). CDR3 sequence reads: CASSQGPGIYEQYF. CDR3 nucleotides: TGTGCCAGCAGCCAAGGCCCAGGGATCTACGAGCAGTACTTC.

This sequence joins TRBV7-9 and TRBJ2-1; no clear D gene. Germline V gene data show CDR1 as SEHNR and CDR2 as FQNEAQ (reference sequence). Trimming shortened V by 5 bases and J by 4 bases, and 9 bases separated the two germline ends. This CDR3 is 13 amino acids long. The CDR3, as DNA: TGTGCCAGCAGCGAAGCTGGGTACAATGAGCAGTTCTTC. Protein: CASSEAGYNEQFF.

This chain uses TRBV12-3 or TRBV12-4 with TRBJ2-1; maybe TRBD1 (5 bases). The CDR3 contains 12 residues. Trimming shortened V by 7 bases and J by 7 bases, and 11 bases separated the two germline ends. The CDR3 here is CASTRVGNEQFF. CDR3 nucleotides: TGTGCCAGCACCAGGGTTGGGAATGAGCAGTTCTTC.

In DNA form, the CDR3 reads TGCAGCGCCGGACAGGGGGCAGATGGCTACACCTTC. It codes for CSAGQGADGYTF. The rearrangement joins TRBV29-1 to TRBJ1-2; 11 bases match TRBD1. The CDR3 has 12 residues. CDR1 and CDR2 from the germline V gene are SQVTM and ANQGSEA. V was clipped by 7 bases and J by 6 bases; unmatched bases: 4.

This chain joins TRBV27 and TRBJ2-1; 12 nucleotides line up with TRBD2. The CDR3 is 15 residues long. Trimming took 3 bases from V and 8 from J; bases not matched to a gene: 5. Germline V gene lookup returns CDR1 MNHEY and CDR2 SMNVEV (reference sequence). Here the CDR3 DNA reads TGTGCCAGCAGTTTGCCTAGCGGGGGGGCATATGAGCAGTTCTTC. This translates into CASSLPSGGAYEQFF.